This passage covers 29 T cell receptor beta chains from one sample sequenced in a study of immune characterization of retroperitoneal liposarcoma. TCRdb re-analysed the PCR reads in MiXCR, keeping a single row per CDR3 protein. The profile shows 8,000 or so distinct CDR3 sequences, roughly 45% of them singletons. The sequencing input was tumor tissue. These receptors came from a male donor with retroperitoneal liposarcoma.

The chain is built from TRBV27 and TRBJ2-5; D not resolved. Per germline, CDR1 MNHEY and CDR2 SMNVEV (reference sequence). With 3 bases removed from V and 1 base from J, the gap between germline ends came to 6 bases. This CDR3 is 13 amino acids long. The CDR3 here is CASSFGIQETQYF. The CDR3 region has the DNA TGTGCCAGCAGTTTTGGGATCCAAGAGACCCAGTACTTC.

This clonotype was counted between two and nine times. The V gene is TRBV27, the J gene TRBJ2-1; maybe TRBD2 (6 bases). This CDR3 has 14 amino acids. CDR1 is MNHEY and CDR2 is SMNVEV in the germline V gene (reference sequence). V lost 5 bases, J lost 8 bases, and 16 bases lay in between. In DNA, the CDR3 is TGTGCCAGCAGTCCACTGGGACTTGCCGATGAGCAGTTCTTC. Protein: CASSPLGLADEQFF.

This chain connects TRBV6-1 to TRBJ2-1, with 11 bases identical to TRBD2. Germline V gene data show CDR1 as MNHNS and CDR2 as SASEGT. CDR3 length: 16 residues. V dropped 6 bases and J dropped 8; count of bases not matched to a gene: 12. In DNA, the CDR3 is TGTGCCAGCAGCCGCAAAATAGCGGGAGGGCCCCATGAGCAGTTCTTC. This sequence encodes CASSRKIAGGPHEQFF.

This chain links TRBV6-8 with TRBJ1-1, with D unclear. CDR1 is MNHGY and CDR2 is SAAAGT in the germline V gene. Trimming removed 6 bases at V and 0 bases at J, with 8 bases between. CDR3 length: 13 amino acids. The CDR3 sequence: CASRMELNTEAFF. The CDR3 DNA reads as TGTGCCAGCAGGATGGAGTTGAACACTGAAGCTTTCTTT.

This chain connects TRBV10-2 to TRBJ2-4, with D unresolved. V was trimmed by 4 bases and J by 8 bases, leaving 12 bases between them. CDR1 and CDR2 (germline): WSHSY, SAAADI. The CDR3 length is 13 residues. CDR3 DNA sequence: TGCGCCAGCAGTGTCATCGCTGGGGACATTCAGTACTTC. This gives the protein CASSVIAGDIQYF.

This clonotype was seen a handful of times. The gene calls are TRBV7-6 and TRBJ2-1; the D is unclear. This CDR3 has 12 amino acids. Germline CDR1 and CDR2: SGHVS and FNYEAQ. With 0 bases removed from V and 6 bases from J, the gap between germline ends came to 3 bases. The CDR3 reads CASSLARNEQFF. In DNA, the CDR3 is TGTGCCAGCAGCTTAGCTCGCAATGAGCAGTTCTTC.

The rearrangement joins TRBV5-4 to TRBJ2-1; D remains ambiguous. Trimming removed 1 base at V and 5 bases at J, with 4 bases between. Germline CDR1 reads SGHNT; CDR2 reads YYREEE (reference sequence). CDR3 size: 12 residues. The CDR3 bases are TGTGCCAGCAGCTTGCTCCACAATGAGCAGTTCTTC. This sequence encodes CASSLLHNEQFF.

This clonotype came up a few times. The V call is TRBV25-1, the J call TRBJ2-6, with 9 bases identical to TRBD1. The CDR3 totals 15 residues. Germline trimming cut 4 bases from V and 2 bases from J; bases unmatched to any gene: 0. Germline CDR1 and CDR2: MGHDK and SYGVNS. CDR3 in amino acids: CASSGQGAGANVLTF. In DNA form, the CDR3 reads TGTGCCAGCAGTGGACAGGGGGCTGGGGCCAACGTCCTGACTTTC. Variable domain in full (rest from reference TRBV25-1 and TRBJ2-6): EADIYQTPRYLVIGTGKKITLECSQTMGHDKMYWYQQDPGMELHLIHYSYGVNSTEKGDLSSESTVSRIRTEHFPLTLESARPSHTSQYLCASSGQGAGANVLTFGAGSRLTVL.

This clonotype has a count of ten or more. The V call is TRBV7-6, the J call TRBJ2-5; 7 positions agree with TRBD2. Per the germline V gene, CDR1 is SGHVS and CDR2 is FNYEAQ. V was clipped by 1 base and J by 11 bases; unmatched bases: 10. The CDR3 totals 14 residues. The DNA of the CDR3 is TGTGCCAGCAGCTTAGAGGGCGGGAGCCGGGAGCAGTACTTC. Translating gives CASSLEGGSREQYF.

This chain joins TRBV7-4 and TRBJ2-4, with 7 bases lining up with TRBD2. The J call is uncertain, as TRBJ2-5 better fits the DNA end. Per germline, CDR1 SGHVT and CDR2 SQSDAQ. The CDR3 has 14 amino acids. The CDR3 loop is CANSQWEGRGTQYF. The CDR3 DNA is TGTGCCAACAGTCAGTGGGAGGGCCGCGGGACCCAGTACTTC.

J is TRBJ2-1 and V is TRBV6-1; 9 nucleotides align to TRBD1. The J call could be wrong; TRBJ2-7 is a better fit for the DNA end. There are 16 residues in the CDR3. CDR1 and CDR2 from the germline V gene are MNHNS and SASEGT. The DNA of the CDR3 is TGTGCCAGCAGTGAACGAACAGGGGGCTCCTACAATGAGCAGTACTTC. It codes for CASSERTGGSYNEQYF.

V gene TRBV6-5 combines with J gene TRBJ2-5, with D perhaps matching TRBD2 (5 bases). Germline CDR1 and CDR2: MNHEY and SVGAGI. Trimming removed 2 bases at V and 1 base at J, with 8 bases between. There are 14 residues in the CDR3. In DNA form, the CDR3 reads TGTGCCAGCAGTTACGGAGGAACCCAAGAGACCCAGTACTTC. Translation gives CASSYGGTQETQYF.

This clonotype was seen more than once but under ten times. This rearrangement joins TRBV7-6 to TRBJ2-5, with unresolved D. V lost 5 bases, J lost 5 bases, and 6 bases lay in between. There are 11 residues in the CDR3. Germline assignment: CDR1 SGHVS and CDR2 FNYEAQ. The CDR3 region has the DNA TGTGCCAGCAGCCCGCGGGAGACCCAGTACTTC. The encoded protein is CASSPRETQYF. Together with reference TRBV7-6 and TRBJ2-5, the CDR3 gives the full variable domain: GAGVSQSPRYKVTKRGQDVALRCDPISGHVSLYWYRQALGQGPEFLTYFNYEAQQDKSGLPNDRFSAERPEGSISTLTIQRTEQRDSAMYRCASSPRETQYFGPGTRLLVL.

V and J are TRBV27 and TRBJ2-1, with TRBD2 identical over 7 bases. Germline trimming cut 3 bases from V and 10 bases from J; bases unmatched to any gene: 9. The CDR3 has 14 amino acids. Per germline, CDR1 MNHEY and CDR2 SMNVEV (reference sequence). This CDR3 reads CASSFTSASYEQFF. The CDR3 DNA is TGTGCCAGCAGTTTCACTAGCGCGTCCTACGAGCAGTTCTTC.

V is TRBV10-1 and J is TRBJ2-1, with D hard to call. From germline, CDR1 is WNHNN and CDR2 SYGVQD (reference sequence). This CDR3 region has 17 residues. V was shortened by 2 bases and J by 0 bases, with 14 bases between the two germline ends. CDR3 sequence: CASSEKEAQNSYNEQFF. The CDR3 DNA is TGCGCCAGCAGTGAGAAGGAAGCTCAAAACTCCTACAATGAGCAGTTCTTC.

By proportion, this clonotype is medium-sized (0.01 to 0.1%). The chain couples TRBV7-9 to TRBJ2-5; perhaps TRBD1 as D (6 bases). The assigned J gene may be wrong: the sequence end matches TRBJ2-7 better. Germline assignment: CDR1 SEHNR and CDR2 FQNEAQ (reference sequence). The CDR3 extends over 14 amino acids. The CDR3 DNA reads TGTGCCAGCAGCTTAAGGGGGATTTCCTACGAGCAGTACTTC. Translation gives CASSLRGISYEQYF.

Only a few counts were recorded for this clonotype. This chain connects TRBV6-1 to TRBJ2-4; TRBD1 might be the D (6 bases). The length of the CDR3 is 13 residues. Germline values: CDR1 MNHNS, CDR2 SASEGT. The V and J ends lost 8 bases and 8 bases respectively, with 16 bases between them. The CDR3 nucleotides read TGTGCCAGCTTCTCGTCATCAGGGGACATTCAGTACTTC. Translating gives CASFSSSGDIQYF.

In its sample, this clonotype was seen a few times. This rearrangement joins TRBV10-2 to TRBJ2-1; D gene uncertain. V lost 3 bases and J 13 bases, leaving 10 bases between the germline ends. This CDR3 has 11 residues. The germline V gene has CDR1 WSHSY and CDR2 SAAADI. The CDR3: CASSEKETQFF. CDR3 nucleotide sequence: TGCGCCAGCAGTGAAAAAGAGACCCAGTTCTTC.

This sequence joins TRBV27 and TRBJ2-5, with TRBD1 as a possible D gene (5 bases). The J call may not be correct, given that the DNA end is closer to TRBJ2-7. This CDR3 is 14 amino acids long. Germline V gene sequence: CDR1 MNHEY, CDR2 SMNVEV (reference sequence). CDR3 residues: CASSLWGSAYEQYF. In DNA, the CDR3 is TGTGCCAGCAGTTTATGGGGCAGCGCCTACGAGCAGTACTTC.

The chain employs TRBV4-1 and TRBJ2-4, with a weak D call TRBD2 (6 bases). The DNA end favors TRBJ2-5, so the J call may be wrong. This CDR3 contains 14 residues. Germline-derived CDR1 and CDR2 are MGHRA and YSYEKL. The DNA for the CDR3 is TGCGCCAGCAGCTCATGGGACTTGCAAGAGACCCAGTACTTC. Amino acids: CASSSWDLQETQYF.

The genes are TRBV11-3 and TRBJ2-1; either TRBD1 or TRBD2 may fit D (5 bases each). V shed 5 bases and J shed 2 bases, with 19 bases lying between them. This CDR3 has 17 amino acids. Germline lookup yields CDR1 SGHNT and CDR2 YENEEA. CDR3 in DNA: TGTGCCAGCAGCCTTCGCGTCGGGGCTACTACCTACAATGAGCAGTTCTTC. It is translated as CASSLRVGATTYNEQFF.

This clonotype has a handful of counts. This chain's CDR3 is CASSYGRLAGGYNEQFF. CDR3 nucleotide sequence: TGTGCCAGCAGTTACGGGAGACTAGCGGGAGGGTACAATGAGCAGTTCTTC. The J gene is TRBJ2-1, the V gene TRBV6-2 or TRBV6-3; TRBD2 agrees at 14 bases. In germline, CDR1 is MNHEY, CDR2 SVGEGT. After removal of 2 bases from V and 4 bases from J, the junction contained 4 bases not matched to a gene. This CDR3 has 17 residues.

Only a few counts were recorded for this clonotype. This sequence joins TRBV6-1 and TRBJ1-1; 10 bases fit TRBD1. The germline V gene has CDR1 MNHNS and CDR2 SASEGT. The CDR3 has 15 amino acids. Trimming cost V 2 bases and J 5 bases; bases outside gene matches: 5. Here the CDR3 reads CASSEFRTGGTEAFF. CDR3 bases: TGTGCCAGCAGTGAATTCAGGACAGGGGGAACTGAAGCTTTCTTT.

This clonotype was observed many times. An end of the junction differs from the germline gene, which may be a read error. The chain is built from TRBV6-6 and TRBJ2-1, with D maybe TRBD1 (5 bases). This CDR3 has 17 amino acids. Per the germline V gene, CDR1 is MNHNY and CDR2 is SVGAGI (reference sequence). This CDR3 reads CASSYSVQAAPNNEQFF. In DNA, the CDR3 is TGTGCCAGCAGCTACTCGGTACAGGCTGCGCCAAACAATGAGCAGTTCTTC.

This clonotype is labeled as medium-sized. CDR3 bases: TGTGCCAGCACCTCCGGGACAGGGTCTTTGGGCACTGAAGCTTTCTTT. Its protein is CASTSGTGSLGTEAFF. V is TRBV6-1 and J is TRBJ1-1; 9 bases map to TRBD1. The CDR3 has 16 residues. V was pared by 7 bases and J by 4 bases, with 13 bases of the junction left unmatched. Germline V gene sequence: CDR1 MNHNS, CDR2 SASEGT.

This clonotype was found a few times. The CDR3 region has the DNA TGTGCCAGCAGTGAAGCGGGAGGGAGCTCCTACGAGCAGTTCTTC. As protein: CASSEAGGSSYEQFF. The chain has TRBV6-1 and TRBJ2-1; 7 bases match TRBD2. The V gene end was trimmed by 0 bases and the J gene end by 10 bases; junction bases not matched to a gene: 9. This CDR3 spans 15 amino acids. Germline CDR1 is MNHNS and CDR2 is SASEGT.

By frequency in the sample, this clonotype is large. The chain employs TRBV6-1 and TRBJ2-1, with 7 bases fitting TRBD1. Looked up from germline, CDR1 is MNHNS and CDR2 is SASEGT. The CDR3 contains 17 residues. V dropped 8 bases and J dropped 2; count of bases not matched to a gene: 15. CDR3 DNA: TGTGCCAGCCCCGATCGTTCAGGGGGTAAGGCCTACAATGAGCAGTTCTTC. It codes for CASPDRSGGKAYNEQFF.

There are many counts of this clonotype. The chain is built from TRBV6-6 and TRBJ1-6; D ambiguous. V was cut by 2 bases and J by 8 bases, with 10 bases left in between. The CDR3 runs to 14 residues. Germline V gene sequence: CDR1 MNHNY, CDR2 SVGAGI (reference sequence). The CDR3 region has the DNA TGTGCCAGCAGTTACCGGGAGGCGGATTCACCCCTCCACTTT. Its translation: CASSYREADSPLHF.

This clonotype was counted once. The rearrangement joins TRBV6-9 to TRBJ1-1, with D maybe TRBD1 (6 bases). Germline CDR1 and CDR2: MNHGY and SVAAGI. V lost 4 bases, J lost 1 base, and 13 bases lay in between. This CDR3 region has 15 residues. CDR3 in amino acids: CASSSLSQGNTEAFF. CDR3 nucleotides: TGTGCCAGCAGTTCTTTATCACAGGGGAACACTGAAGCTTTCTTT.